These 9 T cell receptor beta chains originate from one sample sequenced in a study of blood T cell repertoires in COVID-19. Clones were read by immunoSEQ multiplex PCR, and TCRdb kept only the in-frame ones, dropping some. This sample has 200,000 to 250,000 clones, with 70% to 90% found just once. Sequencing was done on a sample of PBMCs or T cells enriched from blood (not recorded which). These receptors were obtained from a middle-aged woman with acute COVID-19.

The chain uses TRBV7-2 and TRBJ2-5; TRBD2 might be the D (5 bases). Trimming took off 5 bases at V and 1 base at J, with 11 bases between the two ends. The CDR3 has 14 amino acids. The germline gives CDR1 SGHTA, CDR2 FQGNSA. For the CDR3, the DNA is TGTGCCAGCAGCGTCTCCCGGGGCCAAGAGACCCAGTACTTC. The encoded protein is CASSVSRGQETQYF. Supplemented by reference TRBV7-2 and TRBJ2-5, the full variable domain reads GAGVSQSPSNKVTEKGKDVELRCDPISGHTALYWYRQSLGQGLEFLIYFQGNSAPDKSGLPSDRFSAERTGGSVSTLTIQRTQQEDSAVYLCASSVSRGQETQYFGPGTRLLVL.

V gene TRBV3-1 (or the pseudogene TRBV3-2) combines with J gene TRBJ1-4; tentatively, D is TRBD1 (5 bases). The CDR3 consists of 14 residues. Germline CDR1 and CDR2: LGHDT and YNNKEL (reference sequence). The V end was cut by 2 bases, the J end by 8 bases, with 12 bases between. The CDR3 loop is CASSQWGSGEKLFF. In DNA, the CDR3 is TGTGCCAGCAGCCAATGGGGGAGCGGGGAAAAACTGTTTTTT.

J is TRBJ2-5 and V is TRBV6-5; TRBD2 aligns across 9 bases. V shed 7 bases, J shed 5 bases, and the junction held 11 bases outside the gene matches. The germline gives CDR1 MNHEY, CDR2 SVGAGI. This CDR3 is built from 15 residues. The DNA of the CDR3 is TGTGCCAGCACAAAGGGCGGCGGGGGGGCGGAGACCCAGTACTTC. Protein: CASTKGGGGAETQYF.

The V gene is TRBV13, the J gene TRBJ2-5; 7 nucleotides agree with TRBD1. The CDR3 is 15 residues long. V lost 5 bases to trimming and J lost 2 bases; unmatched junction nucleotides: 8. Germline assignment: CDR1 PRHDT and CDR2 FYEKMQ (reference sequence). CDR3 nucleotides: TGTGCCAGCAGCATGACCAACAGGGGTCAAGAGACCCAGTACTTC. Protein: CASSMTNRGQETQYF.

This clone has more than one count but fewer than ten. The chain uses TRBV9 and TRBJ2-1; TRBD2 agrees at 7 bases. The length of the CDR3 is 14 residues. The V gene end was trimmed by 4 bases and the J gene end by 7 bases; junction bases not matched to a gene: 8. CDR1 is SGDLS, CDR2 YYNGEE, per germline. CDR3 amino acids: CASSLSRGGNEQFF. The CDR3 DNA follows: TGTGCCAGCAGCCTCTCGAGGGGAGGGAATGAGCAGTTCTTC.

The rearrangement uses TRBV7-9 and TRBJ1-1; 9 bases align to TRBD1. The CDR3 covers 18 residues. Germline loops: CDR1 SEHNR, CDR2 FQNEAQ (reference sequence). With 1 base clipped from V and 0 bases from J, the junction kept 9 bases outside the gene matches. The CDR3 bases are TGTGCCAGCAGCTTAGGGCCGGGACAGGGATCCATGAACACTGAAGCTTTCTTT. Its protein product is CASSLGPGQGSMNTEAFF. Filled out from reference TRBV7-9 and TRBJ1-1, the complete variable domain reads DTGVSQNPRHKITKRGQNVTFRCDPISEHNRLYWYRQTLGQGPEFLTYFQNEAQLEKSRLLSDRFSAERPKGSFSTLEIQRTEQGDSAMYLCASSLGPGQGSMNTEAFFGQGTRLTVV.

This sequence joins TRBV4-1 and TRBJ1-2; 9 nucleotides align to TRBD1. J lost 5 bases, V lost 3 bases, and 4 bases had no gene match. In germline, CDR1 is MGHRA, CDR2 YSYEKL. The CDR3 contains 14 residues. CDR3 protein: CASSQEQGAYGYTF. In nucleotides, the CDR3 is TGCGCCAGCAGCCAGGAACAGGGGGCTTATGGCTACACCTTC.

The J gene is TRBJ2-2, the V gene TRBV6-5, with 8 nucleotides matching TRBD1. Germline values: CDR1 MNHEY, CDR2 SVGAGI. V lost 5 bases and J lost 6; bases outside the gene matches: 8. The CDR3 has 15 amino acids. CDR3 DNA sequence: TGTGCCAGCAGTACCGGAGGACAGGGCTCCGGGGAGCTGTTTTTT. This gives the protein CASSTGGQGSGELFF.

The chain recombines TRBV29-1 with TRBJ1-1; D is undetermined. Germline lookup yields CDR1 SQVTM and CDR2 ANQGSEA. This CDR3 is built from 11 residues. The V end was cut by 7 bases, the J end by 2 bases, with 8 bases between. The chain's CDR3 is CSAGRNTEAFF. The CDR3 nucleotides are TGCAGCGCCGGTAGAAACACTGAAGCTTTCTTT.